Listed here are 17 T cell receptor beta chains from one sample, sequenced in a study of blood T cell repertoires in COVID-19. Assay used: immunoSEQ multiplex PCR; TCRdb lists only in-frame clones, some missing. The sample contains around 310,000 clones, nearly 90% of which appear only once. Sequences were obtained from PBMCs or T cells enriched from blood (not recorded which). These receptors came from a woman between 25 and 40 years old who had recovered from COVID-19.

Of note for this clone: Additional DNA sequences in this sample encode the identical CDR3. The V and J genes are TRBV7-9 and TRBJ1-1, with 8 bases aligning to TRBD1. Germline-derived CDR1 and CDR2 are SEHNR and FQNEAQ (reference sequence). Losses at the gene ends were 2 bases for V and 1 base for J; bases not matched to a gene: 3. This CDR3 region has 15 residues. In DNA form, the CDR3 reads TGTGCCAGCAGCTTACAGGGGGCGAGGAACACTGAAGCTTTCTTT. It translates to CASSLQGARNTEAFF.

The rearrangement joins TRBV25-1 to TRBJ1-1, with TRBD1 matching 10 bases. V lost 6 bases to trimming and J lost 7 bases; unmatched junction nucleotides: 5. Germline CDR1 MGHDK, CDR2 SYGVNS. This CDR3 spans 13 amino acids. CDR3 bases: TGTGCCAGCAGGGGACAGGGGATTGGTGAAGCTTTCTTT. Amino acids: CASRGQGIGEAFF.

This chain connects TRBV7-2 to TRBJ2-1; 7 bases align to TRBD2. Germline V gene sequence: CDR1 SGHTA, CDR2 FQGNSA. V dropped 0 bases and J dropped 5; count of bases not matched to a gene: 7. The CDR3 has 16 amino acids. The CDR3 sequence: CASSLAGRRPNNEQFF. The CDR3 DNA sequence: TGTGCCAGCAGCTTAGCCGGGAGGCGCCCAAACAATGAGCAGTTCTTC. The whole variable domain, remainder taken from reference TRBV7-2 and TRBJ2-1, is GAGVSQSPSNKVTEKGKDVELRCDPISGHTALYWYRQSLGQGLEFLIYFQGNSAPDKSGLPSDRFSAERTGGSVSTLTIQRTQQEDSAVYLCASSLAGRRPNNEQFFGPGTRLTVL.

The V call is TRBV7-2, the J call TRBJ2-3; D not resolved. The V gene's germline CDR1 is SGHTA and CDR2 FQGNSA. V gave up 3 bases and J gave up 2 bases, with 15 bases separating them. There are 16 residues in the CDR3. CDR3 DNA sequence: TGTGCCAGCAGCTTTTCTTTAGCTCGAAACACAGATACGCAGTATTTT. It encodes CASSFSLARNTDTQYF.

The V and J genes are TRBV28 and TRBJ2-2, with TRBD2 matching over 7 bases. This CDR3 region has 20 residues. Germline CDR1 and CDR2: MDHEN and SYDVKM. V was clipped by 3 bases and J by 0 bases; unmatched bases: 16. CDR3 nucleotide sequence: TGTGCCAGCAGTTTCGCCCTAGCGGCATGGAGGATCGCGAACACCGGGGAGCTGTTTTTT. Its translation: CASSFALAAWRIANTGELFF.

The V call is TRBV28, the J call TRBJ1-2; TRBD1 aligns across 7 bases. V gave up 7 bases and J gave up 7 bases; unmatched junction bases: 9. The CDR3 has 13 residues. Looked up from germline, CDR1 is MDHEN and CDR2 is SYDVKM. The CDR3 DNA follows: TGTGCCAGCATTCGGACGGGACAGCGTGGCTACACCTTC. Protein sequence: CASIRTGQRGYTF.

This clone came up once. The chain links TRBV5-4 to TRBJ2-2; 7 bases agree with TRBD1. Trimming took 4 bases from V and 7 from J; bases not matched to a gene: 13. Germline CDR1 SGHNT, CDR2 YYREEE (reference sequence). The CDR3 has 16 amino acids. The CDR3 reads CASSRPSRQGYGELFF. The DNA for the CDR3 is TGTGCCAGCAGCCGACCGTCTCGACAGGGATACGGGGAGCTGTTTTTT.

The DNA for the CDR3 is TGTGCCAGCAGTTTCGGGACAGGGCAGGCCAACGTCCTGACTTTC. This codes for CASSFGTGQANVLTF. This sequence joins TRBV5-6 and TRBJ2-6, with 9 bases fitting TRBD1. This CDR3 region has 15 residues. The trim removed 5 bases at V and 6 bases at J, leaving 6 bases unmatched. Germline assignment: CDR1 SGHDT and CDR2 YYEEEE.

V and J are TRBV7-2 and TRBJ2-1; TRBD2 matches 9 bases. The CDR3 consists of 15 residues. With 6 bases clipped from V and 9 bases from J, the junction kept 12 bases outside the gene matches. The germline CDR1 and CDR2 sequences are SGHTA and FQGNSA. CDR3 loop: CASRGGSGRLSEQFF. CDR3 nucleotides: TGTGCCAGCAGGGGTGGCAGCGGGAGGTTAAGTGAGCAGTTCTTC.

V gene TRBV29-1 combines with J gene TRBJ2-7, with D possibly TRBD2 on 7 matching bases. The CDR3 is made up of 11 amino acids. V shed 6 bases and J shed 9 bases, with 15 bases lying between them. Germline V gives CDR1 SQVTM, CDR2 ANQGSEA. CDR3 residues: CSVGEGGWQYF. DNA of the CDR3: TGCAGCGTGGGAGAGGGGGGGTGGCAGTACTTC.

This chain joins TRBV2 and TRBJ2-7; TRBD1 is a possible D gene (6 bases). This CDR3 has 14 amino acids. Germline V gene data show CDR1 as SNHLY and CDR2 as FYNNEI. Trimming pared 6 bases from V and 4 bases from J, leaving 16 bases between. The CDR3 is CASSRDTRVYEQYF. CDR3 in DNA: TGTGCCAGCAGCCGGGACACGAGGGTATACGAGCAGTACTTC.

The genes are TRBV5-6 and TRBJ2-2; the D is unclear. The V gene lost 4 bases and the J gene lost 2 bases, with 3 bases spanning the gap. The germline V gene has CDR1 SGHDT and CDR2 YYEEEE. CDR3 size: 12 residues. Written as DNA, the CDR3 is TGTGCCAGCAGCCATAACACCGGGGAGCTGTTTTTT. It yields the protein CASSHNTGELFF. Drawing the rest from reference TRBV5-6 and TRBJ2-2, the complete variable domain is DAGVTQSPTHLIKTRGQQVTLRCSPKSGHDTVSWYQQALGQGPQFIFQYYEEEERQRGNFPDRFSGHQFPNYSSELNVNALLLGDSALYLCASSHNTGELFFGEGSRLTVL.

The chain has TRBV9 and TRBJ2-3; 7 bases fit TRBD1. Germline V gene sequence: CDR1 SGDLS, CDR2 YYNGEE. V shed 0 bases, J shed 3 bases, and the junction held 4 bases outside the gene matches. This CDR3 is built from 15 residues. This CDR3 is CASSVEGARTDTQYF. In nucleotides, the CDR3 is TGTGCCAGCAGCGTAGAGGGGGCGCGGACAGATACGCAGTATTTT.

This rearrangement joins TRBV6-5 to TRBJ1-2; D remains ambiguous. The CDR3 runs 15 residues. Germline V lookup: CDR1 MNHEY, CDR2 SVGAGI. V was trimmed by 6 bases and J by 4 bases, leaving 18 bases between them. As DNA, the CDR3 is TGTGCCAGCAGCCGAGAGAAGGACTTTATCTATGGCTACACCTTC. This encodes CASSREKDFIYGYTF.

This clone was counted a few times. The rearrangement joins TRBV19 to TRBJ1-2, with D perhaps TRBD1 (6 bases). V was trimmed by 7 bases and J by 5 bases, leaving 17 bases between them. The CDR3 runs 14 residues. Germline loops: CDR1 LNHDA, CDR2 SQIVND (reference sequence). CDR3 DNA sequence: TGTGCCAGTACATCACAGGGATTAGAATATGGCTACACCTTC. Protein sequence: CASTSQGLEYGYTF.

The V call is TRBV29-1, the J call TRBJ2-1; a weak D match, TRBD2 (6 bases). The V gene's germline CDR1 is SQVTM and CDR2 ANQGSEA. The V gene lost 3 bases and the J gene lost 3 bases, with 12 bases spanning the gap. This CDR3 is built from 14 residues. CDR3 bases: TGCAGCGTTGAGGGAGCGGACTACTACAATGAGCAGTTCTTC. Protein: CSVEGADYYNEQFF.

V usage is TRBV28 and J usage is TRBJ2-7; possibly TRBD1 for D (7 bases). With 5 bases removed from V and 5 bases from J, the gap between germline ends came to 13 bases. Per germline, CDR1 MDHEN and CDR2 SYDVKM. CDR3 size: 13 residues. CDR3 sequence: CASSVDREDEQYF. CDR3 in DNA: TGTGCCAGCAGTGTCGACAGGGAGGACGAGCAGTACTTC.